Detailed here is one TCR beta chain. The assay was immunoSEQ multiplex PCR, and TCRdb's table has in-frame clones only and misses some. The top ten hold approximately 2% of the sample, which has around 180,000 clones, 80% to 95% seen once. This specimen comes from a study of control samples from healthy donors and cancer patients. The germline V gene has CDR1 SGHVS and CDR2 FQNEAQ. The V and J ends lost 1 base and 3 bases respectively, with 8 bases between them. The CDR3 runs to 14 residues. The sequence came from a woman between 40 and 50 years old in good health. This chain uses TRBV7-8 with TRBJ2-3; D is perhaps TRBD2 (5 bases). The specimen was blood. The CDR3 sequence: CASSLVGETDTQYF. The CDR3 DNA reads as TGTGCCAGCAGCTTAGTCGGGGAAACAGATACGCAGTATTTT.